The T cell receptor (beta chain) described here comes from a study of blood T cell repertoires in COVID-19 (dated by TCRdb to 2020 to 2021). For the wider study: Collaborator samples came from the United States, Italy and Spain and covered acute and convalescent phases of COVID-19. The sample metadata nearly always contained a de-identified subject ID, COVID-19 status, age in years and sex. Where HLA class I and class II types were available, the types were taken from metadata supplied by the sample provider, not from assay-based typing. The dataset comprised deeply sampled blood TCRbeta repertoires from subjects exposed to, actively infected with, or recovered from COVID-19. A freely available public database, intended as a resource for researchers studying the immune response to SARS-CoV-2, is where the repertoires were released. The material from the prospective study consisted of cDNA or gDNA derived from T cells, B-cell-depleted T cells, or PBMCs. Samples were obtained from the ongoing ImmuneRACE study (first 160 participants) and from over 1,000 subjects provided by 6 global collaborators. The research as a whole found: How much clinical and demographic metadata was included differed by source and by participant, and the metadata was provided uncurated.

Enrolling through a virtual design, the prospective study's participants ranged in age from roughly 18 to 100 years and lived across more than 20 United States geographic areas. In the prospective study, participants were assigned to cohorts based on the clinical history participants reported in a screening survey and a study questionnaire. For ImmuneRACE Cohort 3, a participant was defined as recovered based on two consecutive negative NP/OP PCR tests, clearance by a healthcare professional, or resolution of symptoms. Each participant in the prospective study had whole blood, serum and a nasopharyngeal or oropharyngeal swab collected by mobile phlebotomists. Over a roughly 2-month period, participants in the prospective study had the option of providing additional blood draws and questionnaires. Before DNA extraction, blood samples from the prospective study were shipped at room temperature or frozen.

TCRbeta CDR3 regions were amplified from genomic DNA by means of the immunoSEQ Assay, a bias-controlled multiplex PCR. The study's own analysis went as follows. The number of nucleated cells in each sample was estimated by amplification of reference gene primers within the assay. Sequence reads were collapsed and filtered to measure the absolute abundance of every unique TCRbeta CDR3 rearrangement. For each sample, productive Simpson clonality was calculated as the square root of Simpson's diversity index across productive rearrangements. Imported from immuneACCESS, the table was reduced by TCRdb to in-frame sequences with V and J called. These copies leave out some clones; in studies compared against another copy, an unresolved V gene accounts for under half, and the cause of the remainder is not known. V and J calls and clone size are given by that table; D and trimming were obtained from the DNA. For this sample there are more than 250,000 clones; roughly 86% appear just once. The top ten constitute roughly 5.3% of the sample.

CDR1 and CDR2 (LGHDT, YNNKEL) derive from the germline V gene (reference sequence). V is trimmed back by 0 bases and J by 5 bases, and the junction contains 3 bases that no gene match accounts for. Counted from cysteine to phenylalanine, this CDR3 has 15 amino acids. Kept here is only the CDR3 DNA, which spans 45 bases and is read in frame from base 1. On this clone: Its antigen has not been determined. Nothing much larger sits one base from this clone, and base qualities are not available.

This clonotype was obtained from a woman in her 30s who had recovered from COVID-19. Sequenced: PBMCs or T cells enriched from blood (not recorded which). Recombination joined TRBV3-1 (or the pseudogene TRBV3-2) with TRBJ2-3; 9 bases in the junction line up with TRBD2. Read as DNA, the sequence is TGTGCCAGCAGCCAAGATCTTAGCGGGGGAGATACGCAGTATTTT. Its translation is CASSQDLSGGDTQYF.